The 30 T cell receptor beta chains in this list originate from one sample, sequenced in a study of blood T cell repertoires in COVID-19. Generated by immunoSEQ multiplex PCR, the TCRdb table keeps only in-frame clones and is missing some. The sample carries 25,000 to 35,000 clones, 80% to 90% recorded once. Sample: peripheral blood. The receptors shown here come from a human donor in a cohort sampled during active COVID-19.

The rearrangement joins TRBV5-1 to TRBJ1-4, with 9 positions matching TRBD1. The germline V gene has CDR1 SGHRS and CDR2 YFSETQ. V shed 6 bases and J 7 bases; nucleotides not matched to a gene: 7. The CDR3 runs 14 residues. CDR3 protein: CASTEGQGFEKLFF. Here the CDR3 DNA reads TGCGCCAGCACAGAGGGACAGGGTTTTGAAAAACTGTTTTTT.

J is TRBJ1-1 and V is TRBV7-8; 10 positions match TRBD1. Germline V gene lookup returns CDR1 SGHVS and CDR2 FQNEAQ. J lost 4 bases, V lost 5 bases, and 7 bases had no gene match. The CDR3 has 15 amino acids. This CDR3 is CASSQGTGASTEAFF. The CDR3 coding sequence is TGTGCCAGCAGCCAAGGGACAGGGGCGAGCACTGAAGCTTTCTTT.

This clone was seen a handful of times. The V and J genes are TRBV30 and TRBJ2-7; no clear D gene. V gave up 0 bases and J gave up 6 bases, with 6 bases separating them. The germline CDR1 and CDR2 sequences are GTSNPN and SVGIG (reference sequence). CDR3 size: 11 residues. CDR3 sequence (DNA): TGTGCCTGGAGTGTCGGGTCCGAGCAGTACTTC. It yields the protein CAWSVGSEQYF.

In this sample, this clone turned up a few times. The CDR3 here is CASSRASSGGDTGELFF. The CDR3 DNA reads TGTGCCAGCAGCCGGGCCTCTAGCGGGGGAGACACCGGGGAGCTGTTTTTT. The V and J genes are TRBV3-1 (or the pseudogene TRBV3-2) and TRBJ2-2; 10 bases line up with TRBD2. V lost 4 bases and J lost 3; bases outside the gene matches: 8. The CDR3 has 17 residues. CDR1 is LGHDT, CDR2 YNNKEL, per germline (reference sequence).

The genes are TRBV10-2 and TRBJ1-5; the match to TRBD1 covers 10 bases. Germline loops: CDR1 WSHSY, CDR2 SAAADI. V was clipped by 5 bases and J by 2 bases; unmatched bases: 15. CDR3 length equals 19 residues. The CDR3 is CASSSDRGIRIGGNQPQHF. DNA for the CDR3: TGCGCCAGCAGTTCGGACAGGGGGATCCGGATAGGTGGCAATCAGCCCCAGCATTTT.

The rearrangement joins TRBV9 to TRBJ2-1; 12 bases are a match to TRBD2. CDR3 length: 14 amino acids. V lost 6 bases and J lost 7; bases outside the gene matches: 5. The V gene's germline CDR1 is SGDLS and CDR2 YYNGEE. The CDR3 DNA reads as TGTGCCAGCACTAGCGGGGGGGCTTGGAATGAGCAGTTCTTC. Amino acid sequence: CASTSGGAWNEQFF.

The V and J genes are TRBV5-1 and TRBJ2-1; 8 bases are a match to TRBD1. The CDR3 loop spans 16 amino acids. V lost 4 bases to trimming and J lost 3 bases; unmatched junction nucleotides: 9. Germline V lookup: CDR1 SGHRS, CDR2 YFSETQ. CDR3 nucleotide sequence: TGCGCCAGCAGCCCTCCGACAGGGGACTTCTACAATGAGCAGTTCTTC. It is translated as CASSPPTGDFYNEQFF.

This clone appeared once. The chain's CDR3 is CASLSSGGAGGELFF. The CDR3 DNA sequence: TGTGCCAGCTTATCTAGCGGGGGGGCTGGCGGGGAGCTGTTTTTT. The chain couples TRBV6-5 to TRBJ2-2, with 12 positions matching TRBD2. This CDR3 is built from 15 residues. Looked up from germline, CDR1 is MNHEY and CDR2 is SVGAGI. Trimming removed 8 bases from V and 7 bases from J; junction bases left unmatched: 8.

CDR3 nucleotide sequence: TGTGCCAGCAGTTTAGGGCCGCAAGAGCAGTTCTTC. Its protein product is CASSLGPQEQFF. The chain employs TRBV12-3 or TRBV12-4 and TRBJ2-1; D unresolved. Trimming took 1 base from V and 10 from J, leaving 8 bases between them. The CDR3 contains 12 residues.

The chain has TRBV2 and TRBJ1-1; D remains ambiguous. The CDR3 consists of 13 residues. Germline CDR1 and CDR2: SNHLY and FYNNEI. The V end lost 7 bases, the J end lost 6 bases, and 15 bases lay between the germline ends. The CDR3 coding sequence is TGTGCCAGCAAGGCGGGGTCAGGCCCTGAAGCTTTCTTT. Protein product: CASKAGSGPEAFF.

This rearrangement joins TRBV6-5 to TRBJ2-5, with TRBD1 as a possible D gene (5 bases). Looked up from germline, CDR1 is MNHEY and CDR2 is SVGAGI. CDR3 length equals 15 residues. V lost 9 bases, J lost 2 bases, and 19 bases lay in between. In nucleotides, the CDR3 is TGTGCCAGTACCAGGACACATTCCTTTCAAGAGACCCAGTACTTC. As protein: CASTRTHSFQETQYF.

The chain employs TRBV14 and TRBJ1-1, with no clear D. The ends were cut back, 0 bases at V and 1 base at J, with 12 bases in the middle. There are 16 residues in the CDR3. Germline V gives CDR1 SGHDN, CDR2 FVKESK. CDR3 region: CASSQDHLAGNTEAFF. The CDR3 coding sequence is TGTGCCAGCAGCCAAGATCATCTAGCAGGGAACACTGAAGCTTTCTTT.

The table lists this clone with a few counts. V and J are TRBV20-1 and TRBJ2-5; 10 positions match TRBD2. Germline CDR1 and CDR2: DFQATT and SNEGSKA (reference sequence). V lost 3 bases, J lost 5 bases, and 6 bases stayed unmatched. The CDR3 length is 14 residues. In nucleotides, the CDR3 is TGCAGTGCTAGTAGAGCGGGGGGGCGTGAGACCCAGTACTTC. This codes for CSASRAGGRETQYF.

This chain uses TRBV6-6 with TRBJ2-7; a possible D gene is TRBD1 (6 bases). The CDR3 is 13 residues long. Germline CDR1 is MNHNY and CDR2 is SVGAGI (reference sequence). Trimming removed 5 bases at V and 0 bases at J, with 8 bases between. CDR3 protein: CASSRTASYEQYF. CDR3 nucleotide sequence: TGTGCCAGCAGTAGGACAGCCTCCTACGAGCAGTACTTC.

V and J are TRBV5-1 and TRBJ2-3; possibly TRBD2 for D (5 bases). The CDR3 length is 14 residues. Germline assignment: CDR1 SGHRS and CDR2 YFSETQ. Between the trimmed V and J ends, which lost 6 bases and 1 base, there was a span of 12 bases. The CDR3 spells CASIGGPRTDTQYF. The CDR3 bases are TGCGCCAGCATAGGCGGGCCTCGCACAGATACGCAGTATTTT.

The V gene is TRBV19, the J gene TRBJ1-6; TRBD1 agrees at 8 bases. The germline CDR1 and CDR2 sequences are LNHDA and SQIVND (reference sequence). Losses at the gene ends were 5 bases for V and 9 bases for J; bases not matched to a gene: 9. This CDR3 region has 15 residues. In nucleotides, the CDR3 is TGTGCCAGTAGTGATCAGACAGGGGCGAGTTCACCCCTCCACTTT. This gives the protein CASSDQTGASSPLHF.

The chain couples TRBV3-1 (or the pseudogene TRBV3-2) to TRBJ1-5, with no clear D. The CDR3 has 15 residues. Deletions cut 4 bases from V and 0 bases from J, with 10 bases between. Germline CDR1 and CDR2: LGHDT and YNNKEL (reference sequence). The CDR3 here is CASSLNTNSNQPQHF. CDR3 coding DNA: TGTGCCAGCAGCCTGAACACTAATAGCAATCAGCCCCAGCATTTT.

DNA of the CDR3: TGTGCCAGCAGCCCCAGCGCTAACTATGGCTACACCTTC. The encoded protein is CASSPSANYGYTF. This chain uses TRBV7-9 with TRBJ1-2; D not resolved. V lost 5 bases to trimming and J lost 0 bases, with 7 bases between them. Germline CDR1 is SEHNR and CDR2 is FQNEAQ (reference sequence). The CDR3 sequence is 13 residues long.

The V and J genes are TRBV6-5 and TRBJ2-2; 11 bases are shared with TRBD2. CDR3 length: 15 amino acids. V lost 4 bases, J lost 4 bases, and 2 bases stayed unmatched. The V gene's germline CDR1 is MNHEY and CDR2 SVGAGI. This CDR3 is CASSFGLAGTGELFF. The CDR3 nucleotides read TGTGCCAGCAGTTTTGGACTAGCGGGCACCGGGGAGCTGTTTTTT.

V usage is TRBV5-8 and J usage is TRBJ2-1; TRBD2 matches at 11 bases. CDR3 size: 16 residues. CDR1 is SGHTS, CDR2 YDEGEE, per germline. V shed 0 bases and J 4 bases; nucleotides not matched to a gene: 3. For the CDR3, the DNA is TGTGCCAGCAGCTTGGGGCTAGCGGGGGGATACAATGAGCAGTTCTTC. Protein product: CASSLGLAGGYNEQFF.

The V call is TRBV19, the J call TRBJ1-6; D gene ambiguous. Germline lookup yields CDR1 LNHDA and CDR2 SQIVND (reference sequence). V dropped 6 bases and J dropped 0 bases, with 9 bases sitting between them. The CDR3 has 15 amino acids. This CDR3 reads CASSGISSYNSPLHF. CDR3 sequence (DNA): TGTGCCAGTAGCGGGATTAGCTCCTATAATTCACCCCTCCACTTT.

This chain joins TRBV30 and TRBJ1-4, with 11 bases lining up with TRBD1. The CDR3 totals 17 residues. Germline V gives CDR1 GTSNPN, CDR2 SVGIG (reference sequence). V trimming: 5 bases; J trimming: 1 base; junction bases outside the gene matches: 9. CDR3 sequence (DNA): TGTGCCTGGTCGAGGACAGGGGGCGGATTAACTAATGAAAAACTGTTTTTT. It codes for CAWSRTGGGLTNEKLFF.

The CDR3 nucleotides read TGTGCCAGCAGCTTGCGGGGGGGCCGAACTAACAATGAGCAGTTCTTC. Translated: CASSLRGGRTNNEQFF. The gene calls are TRBV11-1 and TRBJ2-1, with 9 bases fitting TRBD2. The germline V gene encodes CDR1 SGHAT and CDR2 FQDESV (reference sequence). The CDR3 loop spans 16 amino acids. V lost 3 bases, J lost 5 bases, and 8 bases stayed unmatched.

The rearrangement joins TRBV4-2 to TRBJ1-6; 9 nucleotides line up with TRBD1. The germline V gene has CDR1 LGHNA and CDR2 YNFKEQ. Trimming took 2 bases from V and 11 from J; bases not matched to a gene: 7. The length of the CDR3 is 15 residues. CDR3 DNA: TGTGCCAGCAGCCAAATGACAGGGGGTCGAGCACCCCTCCACTTT. This gives the protein CASSQMTGGRAPLHF.

The CDR3 region has the DNA TGTGCCAGCAGCTGTCGCAGGGGGAGCACAGATACGCAGTATTTT. This gives the protein CASSCRRGSTDTQYF. V gene TRBV21-1 combines with J gene TRBJ2-3; no check of the table's D call, TRBD1, against the DNA was made. TRBV21-1 is marked as a pseudogene. The length of the CDR3 is 15 residues.

In its sample, this clone was seen once. V is TRBV6-4 and J is TRBJ1-3; maybe TRBD1 (6 bases). Germline V gives CDR1 MRHNA, CDR2 SNTAGT. The V end was cut by 6 bases, the J end by 3 bases, with 15 bases between. This CDR3 contains 15 residues. CDR3 protein: CASSPQAGVGNTIYF. The DNA for the CDR3 is TGTGCCAGCAGCCCCCAGGCAGGGGTTGGAAACACCATATATTTT.

This chain connects TRBV4-1 to TRBJ2-3; 7 nucleotides align to TRBD1. J was trimmed by 2 bases and V by 6 bases; bases with no gene match: 14. CDR1 is MGHRA and CDR2 is YSYEKL in the germline V gene. The CDR3 contains 17 residues. The CDR3 protein is CASRDRDQGPNTDTQYF. The CDR3 DNA reads TGCGCCAGCAGAGACAGGGATCAGGGACCTAACACAGATACGCAGTATTTT.

The count of this clone is one. This sample also contains other DNA sequences that code for the same CDR3. This CDR3 is CASSVLAGDTGELFF. The DNA for the CDR3 is TGTGCCAGCAGTGTGCTAGCGGGGGACACCGGGGAGCTGTTTTTT. J is TRBJ2-2 and V is TRBV2; TRBD2 matches at 10 bases. The CDR3 sequence is 15 residues long. Germline V gene sequence: CDR1 SNHLY, CDR2 FYNNEI. The ends lost 4 bases at V and 3 bases at J; junction bases unmatched: 2. Together with reference TRBV2 and TRBJ2-2, the CDR3 gives the full variable domain: EPEVTQTPSHQVTQMGQEVILRCVPISNHLYFYWYRQILGQKVEFLVSFYNNEISEKSEIFDDQFSVERPDGSNFTLKIRSTKLEDSAMYFCASSVLAGDTGELFFGEGSRLTVL.

The chain couples TRBV12-5 to TRBJ1-1; 8 positions match TRBD1. Germline assignment: CDR1 LGHNT and CDR2 FRNRAP. V lost 4 bases to trimming and J lost 0 bases; unmatched junction nucleotides: 4. The CDR3 totals 15 residues. As DNA, the CDR3 is TGTGCTAGTGGTTCAGGGGGCTTAATGAACACTGAAGCTTTCTTT. Its translation: CASGSGGLMNTEAFF.

The chain uses TRBV11-2 and TRBJ2-3; D uncertain. Trimming removed 5 bases at V and 3 bases at J, with 6 bases between. CDR1 SGHAT and CDR2 FQNNGV come from the germline V gene. This CDR3 spans 12 amino acids. The CDR3 sequence: CASSPKTDTQYF. CDR3 DNA sequence: TGTGCCAGCAGCCCTAAGACAGATACGCAGTATTTT.